This T cell receptor beta chain was recorded in a study of shared clonotypes between healthy human individuals. Cells designated naive CD8 were CD45RO-negative and were positively selected for CCR7, with terminally differentiated effector memory CD45RA+ cells excluded. Generated by immunoSEQ multiplex PCR, the TCRdb table keeps only in-frame clones and is missing some. The sample has hundreds of thousands of clones, almost 95% seen once. This sequence was found in a man aged 30-40 years in good health. Sequencing input: naive CD8+ T cells sorted from blood.

CDR3 nucleotides: TGTGCCATCAGTGAGGATAACTATGGCTACACCTTC. Its protein product is CAISEDNYGYTF. This chain joins TRBV10-3 and TRBJ1-2; D gene ambiguous. Trimming took off 2 bases at V and 1 base at J, with 2 bases between the two ends. This CDR3 has 12 amino acids. From germline, CDR1 is ENHRY and CDR2 SYGVKD.